These T cell receptor beta chains were read from a single sample in a study of Graves' ophthalmopathy and Graves' hyperthyroidism. In TCRdb, the multiplex PCR reads were re-called with MiXCR into one record per CDR3 protein. The table shows a few hundred thousand distinct CDR3 sequences, with 15% occurring only once. Sequences were obtained from peripheral blood. The receptor set was obtained from a woman younger than 30 with stable Graves' hyperthyroidism. The CDR3 runs from the conserved cysteine through the conserved F or W. The D gene is left open where the match is weak. The size of a clone is reported for some rows only, either as once, few or many, or as a class for expanded clones.

j_call v_call d_call clone_size cdr3_nt cdr3_aa
TRBJ1-2 TRBV5-1 . many TGCGCCAGCAGCTTGGTGGGGGGCTATGGCTACACCTTC CASSLVGGYGYTF
TRBJ2-7 TRBV20-1 . many TGCAGTGCTTTAAGACAGGCCTACGAGCAGTACTTC CSALRQAYEQYF
TRBJ1-1 TRBV18 TRBD1 . TGTGCCAGCTCACCACGTCGATGGGACAGGGGACCGAACACTGAAGCTTTCTTT CASSPRRWDRGPNTEAFF
TRBJ1-1 TRBV27 . many TGTGCCAGCAGTTTATCGGGAACAATACAGGGTTACACTGAAGCTTTCTTT CASSLSGTIQGYTEAFF
TRBJ2-4 TRBV12-3/TRBV12-4 . many TGTGCCAGCAGCACACCGGGCGTCTCGGCCAAAAACATTCAGTACTTC CASSTPGVSAKNIQYF
TRBJ1-2 TRBV6-1 . many TGTGCCAACCTCCAGGACCCCCCCTTCTATGGCTACACCTTC CANLQDPPFYGYTF
TRBJ2-5 TRBV10-2 TRBD2 few TGCGCCAGCAGTGAAAATAGCGGGGGGGCCCGGGGGAAAGAGACCCAGTACTTC CASSENSGGARGKETQYF
TRBJ2-7 TRBV11-2 . many TGTGCCAGCAGCTTAGGCCGGGGCCGCACCTACGAGCAGTACTTC CASSLGRGRTYEQYF
TRBJ2-7 TRBV7-8 . many TGTGCCAGCAGCGGCAGACAGGTTTTTTACGAGCAGTACTTC CASSGRQVFYEQYF
TRBJ1-2 TRBV6-1 . many TGTGCCAGCAAGGAAAGGGCGGGGGACTATGGCTACACCTTC CASKERAGDYGYTF
TRBJ1-2 TRBV6-6 TRBD1 many TGTGCCAGCAGTCCAGACAGGGCGGGAAGCTACACCTTC CASSPDRAGSYTF
TRBJ2-2 TRBV6-1 . many TGTGCCAGCTTCCGGGACGGAGACACCGGGGAGCTGTTTTTT CASFRDGDTGELFF
TRBJ2-3 TRBV27 TRBD2 . TGTGCCAGCAGTTTCGGACTAGCGGGGCCCACAGATACGCAGTATTTT CASSFGLAGPTDTQYF
TRBJ2-7 TRBV4-1 . many TGCGCCAGCAGCCAAGGACGGGGGACCTACGAGCAGTACTTC CASSQGRGTYEQYF
TRBJ1-5 TRBV19 . many TGTGCCAGTAGTACTACAGGGTTTAGTCAGCCCCAGCATTTT CASSTTGFSQPQHF
TRBJ1-1 TRBV12-3/TRBV12-4 . many TGTGCCAGCAGGACCGGGACATTGAACACTGAAGCTTTCTTT CASRTGTLNTEAFF
TRBJ2-7 TRBV7-2 TRBD1 . TGTGCCAGCTCACCAGGGGGACCGACCTACGAGCAGTACTTC CASSPGGPTYEQYF
TRBJ2-7 TRBV24-1 TRBD2 many TGTGCCACGGGAACTAGCGGGGGAACCCAGCAGTACTTC CATGTSGGTQQYF
TRBJ1-1 TRBV12-3/TRBV12-4 . many TGTGCCAGCAGTTTTCAAGGGAAAAACACTGAAGCTTTCTTT CASSFQGKNTEAFF
TRBJ1-1 TRBV6-2/TRBV6-3 . many TGTGCCAGCACCCCTACAGACATTTACACTGAAGCTTTCTTT CASTPTDIYTEAFF
TRBJ1-1 TRBV19 . many TGTGCCAGTAGTATAGGGGAACGGATTAGGGCCGCTGAAGCTTTCTTT CASSIGERIRAAEAFF
TRBJ1-5 TRBV6-1 . many TGTGCCAGCAGCGTATCAGGGAGCAATCAGCCCCAGCATTTT CASSVSGSNQPQHF
TRBJ2-7 TRBV7-8 . many TGTGCCAGCAGCTTAGCCCCCCCCCGCGGGGACGAGCAGTACTTC CASSLAPPRGDEQYF
TRBJ1-1 TRBV20-1 . many TGCAGTGCTAGTCCGGACGGTGACACTGAAGCTTTCTTT CSASPDGDTEAFF
TRBJ1-1 TRBV6-5 . many TGTGCCAGCAGTTACTCAGGTGGAGAGGCTGAAGCTTTCTTT CASSYSGGEAEAFF
TRBJ2-5 TRBV15 TRBD1 many TGTGCCACCAGCAGAAGGGACAGGCTCCAAGAGACCCAGTACTTC CATSRRDRLQETQYF
TRBJ2-5 TRBV7-9 TRBD1 many TGTGCCAGCAGCTTAGGGACAGGGATACAAGAGACCCAGTACTTC CASSLGTGIQETQYF
TRBJ2-5 TRBV7-2 . . TGTGCCAGCAGCTTATCCCTAGGGAAGACAGAGACCCAGTACTTC CASSLSLGKTETQYF
TRBJ1-1 TRBV20-1 TRBD1 many TGCAGTGCTCCCAGACAGGGGGCGCCGACTGAAGCTTTCTTT CSAPRQGAPTEAFF
TRBJ1-2 TRBV2 TRBD1 . TGTGCCAGCAGTGAAGCGAGGGGGCCTCACGGCTACACCTTC CASSEARGPHGYTF
TRBJ2-7 TRBV6-1 . many TGTGCCAGCAGGGTGGCCTACGAGCAGTACTTC CASRVAYEQYF
TRBJ1-6 TRBV7-2 . many TGTGCCAGCAGCTTAGGAGGAAACTATAATTCACCCCTCCACTTT CASSLGGNYNSPLHF
TRBJ2-2 TRBV7-3 . few TGTGCCAGCAGCCCAAGAGGGGGGCAGAACACCGGGGAGCTGTTTTTT CASSPRGGQNTGELFF
TRBJ2-7 TRBV29-1 TRBD1 few TGCAGCGTTGCAACGGGACAGGGGGGCAGCGAGCAGTACTTC CSVATGQGGSEQYF
TRBJ1-1 TRBV12-3/TRBV12-4 TRBD1 many TGTGCCAGCAGCCCATTGACCGGGACAGAGAACACTGAAGCTTTCTTT CASSPLTGTENTEAFF
TRBJ1-1 TRBV27 TRBD1 many TGTGCCACCGCGACAGGGAAGATGAACACTGAAGCTTTCTTT CATATGKMNTEAFF
TRBJ2-7 TRBV11-1 . many TGTGCCAGCAGCTTAGACATGAAGTCCTACGAGCAGTACTTC CASSLDMKSYEQYF
TRBJ1-1 TRBV20-1 . many TGCAGTGCTAGCAGGAACACTGAAGCTTTCTTT CSASRNTEAFF
TRBJ2-2 TRBV6-2/TRBV6-3 . many TGTGCCAGCAGTGATCTAGAGCGGGTCACCGGGGAGCTGTTTTTT CASSDLERVTGELFF
TRBJ2-5 TRBV12-3/TRBV12-4 . many TGTGCCAGCAGTTTAGCGTCGGGGTTCACCCTCCAAGAGACCCAGTACTTC CASSLASGFTLQETQYF
TRBJ2-7 TRBV24-1 . many TGTGCCACCAGTGATCCCCGACAGGCCTACGAGCAGTACTTC CATSDPRQAYEQYF
TRBJ2-5 TRBV7-2 . many TGTGCCAGCAGCTTAGCCCGAAGGACCTGGGAGGTGGAGACCCAGTACTTC CASSLARRTWEVETQYF
TRBJ2-2 TRBV20-1 TRBD2 . TGCAGTGCCACAAAGAGCGGGGGGGCGACCGGGGAGCTGTTTTTT CSATKSGGATGELFF
TRBJ2-7 TRBV5-1 TRBD1 few TGCGCCAGCAGCTTACGGCCAGAGGGGACAGGGAACTACGAGCAGTACTTC CASSLRPEGTGNYEQYF
TRBJ2-2 TRBV11-2 TRBD2 many TGTGCCAGCAGCTTAGTTCGGACTAGCAGGACCGGGGAGCTGTTTTTT CASSLVRTSRTGELFF
TRBJ1-1 TRBV4-1 . many TGCGCCAGCAGTCAAGACAGACGGGGTGGCACTGAAGCTTTCTTT CASSQDRRGGTEAFF
TRBJ2-5 TRBV11-2 . . TGTGCCAGCAGCTTAGATCTAAGGGGAAACCAAGAGACCCAGTACTTC CASSLDLRGNQETQYF
TRBJ1-1 TRBV25-1 . . TGTGCCAGCAGTGCCCGGTGGCAGGGGCCCCCCAGGGCTTTCTTT CASSARWQGPPRAFF
TRBJ2-7 TRBV15 . many TGTGCCACCAGCAGAGAAAACCGGGCCCCGAGCGACGAGCAGTACTTC CATSRENRAPSDEQYF
TRBJ2-2 TRBV19 . few TGTGCCAGTAGTCCAGGACAGTGGGCTCGGGGACCGACGAGCGCCGGGGAGCTGTTTTTT CASSPGQWARGPTSAGELFF
TRBJ1-2 TRBV19 . many TGTGCCAGTAGTATGTTTGGGGGCAGAGGCTATGGCTACACCTTC CASSMFGGRGYGYTF
TRBJ1-5 TRBV12-5 . many TGTGCTAGTGCCAATAGCAATCAGCCCCAGCATTTT CASANSNQPQHF
TRBJ1-6 TRBV18 TRBD1 . TGTGCCAGCTCACTACAGGGACAGGGGAGTTCACCCCTCCACTTT CASSLQGQGSSPLHF